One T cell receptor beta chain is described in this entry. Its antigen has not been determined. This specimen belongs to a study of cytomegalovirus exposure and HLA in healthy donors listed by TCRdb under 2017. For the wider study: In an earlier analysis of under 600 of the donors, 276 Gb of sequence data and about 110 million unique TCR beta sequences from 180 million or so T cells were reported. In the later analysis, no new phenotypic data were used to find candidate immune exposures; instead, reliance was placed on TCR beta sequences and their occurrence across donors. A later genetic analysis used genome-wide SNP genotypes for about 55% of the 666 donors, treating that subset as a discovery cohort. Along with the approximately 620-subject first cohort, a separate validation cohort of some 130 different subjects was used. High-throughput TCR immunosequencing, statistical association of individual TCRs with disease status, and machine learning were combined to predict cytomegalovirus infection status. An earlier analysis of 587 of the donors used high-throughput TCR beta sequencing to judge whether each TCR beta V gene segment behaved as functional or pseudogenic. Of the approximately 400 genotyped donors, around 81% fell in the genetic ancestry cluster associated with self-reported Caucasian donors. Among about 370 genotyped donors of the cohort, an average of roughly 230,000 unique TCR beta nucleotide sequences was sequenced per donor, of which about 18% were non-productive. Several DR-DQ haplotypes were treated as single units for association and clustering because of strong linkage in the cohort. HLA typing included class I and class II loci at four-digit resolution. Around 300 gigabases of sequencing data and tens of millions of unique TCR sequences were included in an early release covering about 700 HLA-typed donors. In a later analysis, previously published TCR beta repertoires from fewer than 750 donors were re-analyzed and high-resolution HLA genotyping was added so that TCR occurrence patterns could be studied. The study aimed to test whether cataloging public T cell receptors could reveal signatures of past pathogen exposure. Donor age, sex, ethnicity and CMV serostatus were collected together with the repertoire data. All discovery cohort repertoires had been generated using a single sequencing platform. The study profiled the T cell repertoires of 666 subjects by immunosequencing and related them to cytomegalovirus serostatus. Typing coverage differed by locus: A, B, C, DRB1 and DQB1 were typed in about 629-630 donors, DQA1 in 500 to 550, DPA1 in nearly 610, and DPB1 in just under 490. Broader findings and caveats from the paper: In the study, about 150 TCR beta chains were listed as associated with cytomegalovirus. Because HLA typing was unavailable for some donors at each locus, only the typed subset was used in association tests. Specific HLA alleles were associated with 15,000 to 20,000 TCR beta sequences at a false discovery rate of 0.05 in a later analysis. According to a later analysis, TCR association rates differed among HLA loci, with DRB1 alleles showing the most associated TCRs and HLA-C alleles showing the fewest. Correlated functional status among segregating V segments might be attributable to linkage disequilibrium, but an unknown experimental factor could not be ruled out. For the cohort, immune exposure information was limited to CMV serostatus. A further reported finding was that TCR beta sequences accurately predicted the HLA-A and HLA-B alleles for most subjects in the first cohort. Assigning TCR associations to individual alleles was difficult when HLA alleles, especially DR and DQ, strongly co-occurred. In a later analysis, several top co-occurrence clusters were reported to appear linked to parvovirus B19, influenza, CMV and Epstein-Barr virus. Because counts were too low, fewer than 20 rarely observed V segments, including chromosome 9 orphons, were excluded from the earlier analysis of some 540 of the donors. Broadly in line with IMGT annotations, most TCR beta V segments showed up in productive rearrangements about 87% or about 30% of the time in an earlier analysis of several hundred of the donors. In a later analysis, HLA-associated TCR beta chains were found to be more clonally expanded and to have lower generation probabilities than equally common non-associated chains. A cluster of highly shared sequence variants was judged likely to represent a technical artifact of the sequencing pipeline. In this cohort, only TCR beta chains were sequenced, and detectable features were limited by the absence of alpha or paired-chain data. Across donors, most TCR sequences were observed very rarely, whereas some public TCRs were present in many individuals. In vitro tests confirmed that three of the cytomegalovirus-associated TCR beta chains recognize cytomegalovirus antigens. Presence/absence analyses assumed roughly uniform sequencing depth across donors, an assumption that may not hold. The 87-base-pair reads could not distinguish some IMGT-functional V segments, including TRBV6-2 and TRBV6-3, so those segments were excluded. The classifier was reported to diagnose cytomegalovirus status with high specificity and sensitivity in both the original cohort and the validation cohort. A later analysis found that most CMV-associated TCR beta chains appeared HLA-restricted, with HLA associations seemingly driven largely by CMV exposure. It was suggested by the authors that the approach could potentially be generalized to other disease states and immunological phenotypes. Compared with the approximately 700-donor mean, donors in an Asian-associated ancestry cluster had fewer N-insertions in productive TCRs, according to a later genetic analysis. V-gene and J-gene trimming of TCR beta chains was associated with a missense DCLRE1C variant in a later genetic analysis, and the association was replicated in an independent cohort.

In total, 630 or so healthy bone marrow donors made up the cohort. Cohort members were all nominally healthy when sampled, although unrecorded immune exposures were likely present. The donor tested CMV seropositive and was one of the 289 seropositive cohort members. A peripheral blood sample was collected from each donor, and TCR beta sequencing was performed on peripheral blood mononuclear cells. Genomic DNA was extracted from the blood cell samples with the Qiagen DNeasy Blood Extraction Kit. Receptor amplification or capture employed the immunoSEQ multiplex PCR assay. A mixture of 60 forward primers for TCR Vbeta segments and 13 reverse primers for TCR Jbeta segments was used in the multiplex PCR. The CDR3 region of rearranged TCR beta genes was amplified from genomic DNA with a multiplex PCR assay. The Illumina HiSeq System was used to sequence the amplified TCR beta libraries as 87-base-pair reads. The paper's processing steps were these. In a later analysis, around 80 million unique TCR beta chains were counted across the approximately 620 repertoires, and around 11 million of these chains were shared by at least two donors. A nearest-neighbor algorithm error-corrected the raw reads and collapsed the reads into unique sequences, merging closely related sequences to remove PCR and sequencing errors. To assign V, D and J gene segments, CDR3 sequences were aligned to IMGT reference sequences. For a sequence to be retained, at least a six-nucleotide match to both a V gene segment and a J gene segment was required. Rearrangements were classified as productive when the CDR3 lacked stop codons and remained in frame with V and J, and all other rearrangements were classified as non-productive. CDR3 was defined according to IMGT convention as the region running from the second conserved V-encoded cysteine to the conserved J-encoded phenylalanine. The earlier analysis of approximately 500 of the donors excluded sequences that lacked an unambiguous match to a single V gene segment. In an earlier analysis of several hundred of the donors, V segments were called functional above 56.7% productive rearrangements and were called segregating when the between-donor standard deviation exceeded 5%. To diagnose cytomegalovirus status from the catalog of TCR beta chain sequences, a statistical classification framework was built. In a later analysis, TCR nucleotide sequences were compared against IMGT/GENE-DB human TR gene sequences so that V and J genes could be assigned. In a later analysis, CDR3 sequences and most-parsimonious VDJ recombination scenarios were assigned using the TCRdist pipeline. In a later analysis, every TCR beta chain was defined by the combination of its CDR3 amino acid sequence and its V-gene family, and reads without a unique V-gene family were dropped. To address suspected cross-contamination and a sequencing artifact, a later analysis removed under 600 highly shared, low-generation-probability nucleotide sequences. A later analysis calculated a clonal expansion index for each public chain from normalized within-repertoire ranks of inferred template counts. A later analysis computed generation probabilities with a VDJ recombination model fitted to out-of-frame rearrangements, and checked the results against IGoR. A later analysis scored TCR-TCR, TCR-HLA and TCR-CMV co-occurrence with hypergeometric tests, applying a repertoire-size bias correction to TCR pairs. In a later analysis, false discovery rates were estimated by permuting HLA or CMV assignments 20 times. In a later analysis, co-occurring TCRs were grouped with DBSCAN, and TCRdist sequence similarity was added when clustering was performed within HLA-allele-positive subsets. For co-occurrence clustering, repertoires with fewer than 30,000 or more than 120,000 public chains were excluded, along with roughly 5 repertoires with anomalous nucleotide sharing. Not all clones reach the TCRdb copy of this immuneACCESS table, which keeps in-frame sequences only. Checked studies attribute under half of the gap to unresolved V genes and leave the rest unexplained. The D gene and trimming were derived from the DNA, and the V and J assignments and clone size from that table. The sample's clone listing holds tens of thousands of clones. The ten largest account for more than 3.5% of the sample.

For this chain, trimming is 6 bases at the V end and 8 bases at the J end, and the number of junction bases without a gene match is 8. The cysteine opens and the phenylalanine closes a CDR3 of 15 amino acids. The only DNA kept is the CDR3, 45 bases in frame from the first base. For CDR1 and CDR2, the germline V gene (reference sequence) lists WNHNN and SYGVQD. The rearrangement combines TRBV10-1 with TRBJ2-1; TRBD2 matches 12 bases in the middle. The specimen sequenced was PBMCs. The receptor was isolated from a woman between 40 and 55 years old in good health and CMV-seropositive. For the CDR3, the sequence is CASSPTSGSGHEQFF. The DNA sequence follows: TGCGCCAGCAGCCCGACTAGCGGGAGTGGTCATGAGCAGTTCTTC.